One and the same sample provided the 24 T cell receptor beta chains below, sequenced in a study of blood T cell repertoires in COVID-19. Assay used: immunoSEQ multiplex PCR; TCRdb lists only in-frame clones, some missing. Of some 160,000 clones in the sample, under 85% were seen once. The sequenced sample consisted of peripheral blood. These receptors came from a man aged 65-85 years who had recovered from COVID-19.

The V and J genes are TRBV7-9 and TRBJ1-4, with 9 nucleotides matching TRBD1. The CDR3 has 16 amino acids. With V trimmed by 0 bases and J by 6 bases, 5 bases remained unmatched. The germline CDR1 and CDR2 sequences are SEHNR and FQNEAQ (reference sequence). Written as DNA, the CDR3 is TGTGCCAGCAGCTTAGCGACCGGGACAGGGCATGAAAAACTGTTTTTT. Translated: CASSLATGTGHEKLFF.

This clone was observed a few times. The chain's CDR3 is CASGLVRGRGMNSNQPQHF. The CDR3 DNA sequence: TGTGCTAGTGGTTTGGTAAGAGGGCGGGGGATGAATAGCAATCAGCCCCAGCATTTT. The chain couples TRBV12-5 to TRBJ1-5; perhaps TRBD1 as D (5 bases). Trimming cost V 0 bases and J 0 bases, with 18 bases left between them. The CDR3 runs to 19 residues. The germline V gene has CDR1 LGHNT and CDR2 FRNRAP. The whole variable domain, filled in from reference TRBV12-5 and TRBJ1-5, reads DARVTQTPRHKVTEMGQEVTMRCQPILGHNTVFWYRQTMMQGLELLAYFRNRAPLDDSGMPKDRFSAEMPDATLATLKIQPSEPRDSAVYFCASGLVRGRGMNSNQPQHFGDGTRLSIL.

This chain connects TRBV5-1 to TRBJ2-5; 12 bases agree with TRBD1. After removal of 6 bases from V and 5 bases from J, the junction contained 11 bases not matched to a gene. This CDR3 is built from 16 residues. Germline assignment: CDR1 SGHRS and CDR2 YFSETQ. The CDR3 sequence is CASTKPGQGATETQYF. The CDR3, as DNA: TGCGCCAGCACTAAACCGGGACAGGGGGCAACGGAGACCCAGTACTTC.

V gene TRBV4-3 combines with J gene TRBJ1-3; tentatively, D is TRBD1 (6 bases). Germline V gene data show CDR1 as LGHNA and CDR2 as YSLEER. The CDR3 is 16 amino acids. Trimming cost V 0 bases and J 5 bases, with 14 bases left between them. CDR3 coding DNA: TGCGCCAGCAGCCAAGATATACCCAGGGGAAGAAACACCATATATTTT. Amino acids: CASSQDIPRGRNTIYF.

CDR3 DNA sequence: TGTGCCAGCAGGACGTTAGCGGGAGTCAACAATGAGCAGTTCTTC. This gives the protein CASRTLAGVNNEQFF. The chain is built from TRBV6-5 and TRBJ2-1; 9 bases are a match to TRBD2. Germline-derived CDR1 and CDR2 are MNHEY and SVGAGI. J lost 5 bases, V lost 6 bases, and 8 bases had no gene match. The CDR3 extends over 15 amino acids.

On this clone: One end of the junction does not line up with germline, which may come from a read error. The rearrangement joins TRBV7-7 to TRBJ2-1, with 9 bases fitting TRBD2. Germline CDR1 reads SSHAT; CDR2 reads FNYEAQ (reference sequence). The CDR3 covers 18 residues. CDR3 bases: TGTGCTAGCAGCCCCCGGGGTGGTGCGACTAGCGGATACAATGAGCAGTTCTTC. Translating gives CASSPRGGATSGYNEQFF.

The CDR3: CASSLTPGSNTEAFF. The CDR3, as DNA: TGTGCCAGCAGCTTAACGCCGGGGTCAAACACTGAAGCTTTCTTT. V gene TRBV11-2 combines with J gene TRBJ1-1, with D unresolved. Germline CDR1 reads SGHAT; CDR2 reads FQNNGV. The CDR3 length is 15 residues. The V gene lost 2 bases and the J gene lost 2 bases, with 12 bases spanning the gap.

The chain uses TRBV18 and TRBJ2-2; possible D gene TRBD2, 7 bases. This CDR3 region has 17 residues. The V and J ends lost 6 bases and 0 bases respectively, with 17 bases between them. The V gene's germline CDR1 is KGHSH and CDR2 LQKENI. In DNA, the CDR3 is TGTGCCAGCTCCCCTTCGGGCGGGGGCGCGAACACCGGGGAGCTGTTTTTT. It yields the protein CASSPSGGGANTGELFF.

This sequence joins TRBV5-1 and TRBJ1-2; 10 nucleotides line up with TRBD1. Germline CDR1 and CDR2: SGHRS and YFSETQ. V dropped 4 bases and J dropped 6; count of bases not matched to a gene: 3. This CDR3 is built from 13 residues. This CDR3 is CASSGGTGDGYTF. In nucleotides, the CDR3 is TGCGCCAGCAGCGGTGGGACAGGGGATGGCTACACCTTC.

V is TRBV28 and J is TRBJ2-1; a possible D gene is TRBD2 (5 bases). Looked up from germline, CDR1 is MDHEN and CDR2 is SYDVKM. V was clipped by 3 bases and J by 7 bases, with 16 bases between them. CDR3 size: 15 residues. CDR3 amino acids: CASSFVGVRLNEQFF. Here the CDR3 DNA reads TGTGCCAGCAGTTTCGTGGGAGTAAGATTAAATGAGCAGTTCTTC.

V is TRBV10-3 and J is TRBJ1-4; the D gene is possibly TRBD1 (5 bases). The CDR3 is 14 amino acids. Trimming removed 5 bases from V and 8 bases from J, with 15 bases in between. CDR1 is ENHRY and CDR2 is SYGVKD in the germline V gene. The CDR3 loop reads CAISPSTAGEKLFF. CDR3 in DNA: TGTGCCATCAGTCCCTCAACCGCAGGGGAAAAACTGTTTTTT.

This sequence joins TRBV7-2 and TRBJ1-1; TRBD1 matches 7 bases. This CDR3 is built from 15 residues. CDR1 SGHTA and CDR2 FQGNSA come from the germline V gene. The J segment lost 5 bases and the V segment lost 5 bases, leaving 11 bases of the junction unmatched. CDR3 nucleotide sequence: TGTGCCAGCAGCCTCACCGGGACAGAGGGAACTGAAGCTTTCTTT. Translating gives CASSLTGTEGTEAFF.

V usage is TRBV28 and J usage is TRBJ2-5; D unclear. The CDR3 loop spans 13 amino acids. Germline-derived CDR1 and CDR2 are MDHEN and SYDVKM. Between the trimmed V and J ends, which lost 8 bases and 4 bases, there was a span of 14 bases. The CDR3 sequence: CASYAGRRETQYF. Written as DNA, the CDR3 is TGTGCCAGCTATGCAGGCCGTCGAGAGACCCAGTACTTC.

This clone was recorded once. The CDR3 protein is CAWSLAAGYEQYF. CDR3 nucleotides: TGTGCCTGGAGTTTGGCTGCTGGCTACGAGCAGTACTTC. V gene TRBV30 combines with J gene TRBJ2-7; D is ambiguous. Germline V gene lookup returns CDR1 GTSNPN and CDR2 SVGIG (reference sequence). This CDR3 region has 13 residues. Trimming removed 2 bases from V and 3 bases from J, with 11 bases in between.

This chain uses TRBV18 with TRBJ1-2; maybe TRBD1 (6 bases). The CDR3 totals 13 residues. V lost 3 bases to trimming and J lost 4 bases, with 9 bases between them. CDR1 and CDR2 from the germline V gene are KGHSH and LQKENI. CDR3: CASSPDSSYGYTF. The CDR3 nucleotides read TGTGCCAGCTCACCGGACAGCTCCTATGGCTACACCTTC.

In DNA form, the CDR3 reads TGTGCCAGCAGCGTCGACGAAGGAGGTTCCGGGGAGCTGTTTTTT. Encoded protein: CASSVDEGGSGELFF. This chain uses TRBV9 with TRBJ2-2; the D gene is possibly TRBD2 (5 bases). Germline-derived CDR1 and CDR2 are SGDLS and YYNGEE. The length of the CDR3 is 15 residues. Trimming left V 2 bases short and J 6 bases short, with 14 bases between.

The V call is TRBV20-1, the J call TRBJ2-7; 12 positions agree with TRBD2. Trimming cost V 3 bases and J 6 bases; bases outside gene matches: 12. CDR3 length: 16 amino acids. Per germline, CDR1 DFQATT and CDR2 SNEGSKA (reference sequence). CDR3 amino acids: CSASIASGRVTPEQYF. In nucleotides, the CDR3 is TGCAGTGCTAGTATCGCTAGCGGGAGGGTAACGCCCGAGCAGTACTTC.

CDR3 nucleotides: TGTGCCAGCAGCGTCGACAGGGGGCTTGAGACCCAGTACTTC. It translates to CASSVDRGLETQYF. The chain is built from TRBV9 and TRBJ2-5, with TRBD1 matching over 10 bases. The germline CDR1 and CDR2 sequences are SGDLS and YYNGEE. The CDR3 spans 14 residues. V lost 2 bases and J lost 5; bases outside the gene matches: 3. The whole variable domain, remainder taken from reference TRBV9 and TRBJ2-5, is DSGVTQTPKHLITATGQRVTLRCSPRSGDLSVYWYQQSLDQGLQFLIQYYNGEERAKGNILERFSAQQFPDLHSELNLSSLELGDSALYFCASSVDRGLETQYFGPGTRLLVL.

The genes are TRBV5-1 and TRBJ2-1, with TRBD2 identical over 7 bases. Germline V gives CDR1 SGHRS, CDR2 YFSETQ. The length of the CDR3 is 15 residues. J was trimmed by 2 bases and V by 1 base; bases with no gene match: 3. DNA for the CDR3: TGCGCCAGCAGCTTGACCGCGGGGGCCTACAATGAGCAGTTCTTC. Encoded protein: CASSLTAGAYNEQFF.

V usage is TRBV9 and J usage is TRBJ1-2; 7 bases map to TRBD1. Germline-derived CDR1 and CDR2 are SGDLS and YYNGEE. With 4 bases clipped from V and 0 bases from J, the junction kept 9 bases outside the gene matches. The CDR3 length is 16 residues. The CDR3: CASSPSTGNSNYGYTF. The CDR3, as DNA: TGTGCCAGCAGCCCGTCGACAGGGAATTCTAACTATGGCTACACCTTC. The full variable domain, rest sourced from reference TRBV9 and TRBJ1-2, is DSGVTQTPKHLITATGQRVTLRCSPRSGDLSVYWYQQSLDQGLQFLIQYYNGEERAKGNILERFSAQQFPDLHSELNLSSLELGDSALYFCASSPSTGNSNYGYTFGSGTRLTVV.

The chain joins TRBV6-5 to TRBJ2-4; TRBD1 matches 9 bases. With 6 bases clipped from V and 16 bases from J, the junction kept 13 bases outside the gene matches. This CDR3 region has 13 residues. Germline V CDR1 and CDR2: MNHEY, SVGAGI. The CDR3 protein is CASRAPGTGLLYF. The CDR3 region has the DNA TGTGCCAGCAGGGCCCCCGGGACAGGGCTCCTCTACTTC.

This clone was seen many times. The junction differs from germline at one of its ends, possibly a read error. The chain carries TRBV7-7 and TRBJ2-5, with 7 bases matching TRBD1. The CDR3 is 15 residues long. Germline CDR1 is SSHAT and CDR2 is FNYEAQ (reference sequence). The chain's CDR3 is CASSRGTDTQETQYF. The CDR3 coding sequence is TGTGCTAGCAGCAGGGGGACAGATACTCAAGAGACCCAGTACTTC.

The chain joins TRBV19 to TRBJ2-5; 7 bases line up with TRBD2. CDR1 is LNHDA, CDR2 SQIVND, per germline (reference sequence). With 7 bases clipped from V and 5 bases from J, the junction kept 10 bases outside the gene matches. CDR3 length: 14 amino acids. The CDR3 loop reads CASTKTSAGETQYF. The CDR3 region has the DNA TGTGCCAGTACCAAAACTAGCGCGGGGGAGACCCAGTACTTC.

V gene TRBV9 combines with J gene TRBJ2-1; D perhaps matches TRBD2 (6 bases). This CDR3 has 14 residues. V was pared by 0 bases and J by 3 bases, with 7 bases between. CDR1 SGDLS and CDR2 YYNGEE come from the germline V gene. The CDR3 sequence: CASSVAGDYNEQFF. The CDR3 coding sequence is TGTGCCAGCAGCGTAGCGGGAGACTACAATGAGCAGTTCTTC.